This T cell receptor beta chain was obtained from a study of T cell clones after liver transplantation. Overall study context: HCV positivity affected three of eight recipients; the rest lacked autoimmune or viral indications. Blood was drawn pre-transplant, before withdrawal, and after full or failed withdrawal. General study results and limits: A larger donor-reactive than third-party decline suggested partial antigen-specific deletion. Small, mixed patient groups and varying post-transplant times limit these conclusions.

Germline CDR1 and CDR2: LGHNA and YSLEER. Between the trimmed V and J ends, which lost 3 bases and 0 bases, there was a span of 6 bases. This CDR3 contains 13 residues. A remark on this clone: Its target is not known.

Libraries were prepared by immunoSEQ multiplex PCR; TCRdb keeps only in-frame clonotypes and omits some of them. Among about 53,000 clones listed, about 81% were seen once. This sequence originates from a human donor who received a liver transplant. The rearrangement links TRBV4-3 to TRBJ2-7, with D unresolved. This material consisted of CD4+ T cells from blood, taken before liver transplant. The CDR3 sequence: CASSQGNSYEQYF. The DNA of the CDR3 is TGCGCCAGCAGCCAGGGAAACTCCTACGAGCAGTACTTC.